This entry lists 25 T cell receptor beta chains sequenced from one sample in a study of vaccination and CD4 T cells after COVID-19. The antigens these receptors bind are not known. Sequencing of the DNA from cultured CD4+ T cells was carried out with the Oncomine TCR Beta short-read assay. Each CDR3 protein is one row after TCRdb ran MiXCR on the PCR reads. Among about 18,000 distinct CDR3 sequences listed, 58% were seen once. The treatment denotes: roughly nine-day PBMC culture with coronavirus spike peptide pools or control peptides (ViraFEST assay). The sample in question was CD4+ T cells from blood, cultured in vitro, obtained before SARS-CoV-2 vaccination. Receptors originate from a human donor who had recovered from COVID-19.

This clonotype was counted a few times. This chain connects TRBV7-3 to TRBJ2-1, with 8 bases lining up with TRBD2. V shed 4 bases and J 6 bases; nucleotides not matched to a gene: 8. Germline values: CDR1 SGHTA, CDR2 FQGTGA. The CDR3 has 15 residues. The CDR3 DNA is TGTGCCAGCAGCTACGACAGGAGCGGGAGCAATGAGCAGTTCTTC. Translation: CASSYDRSGSNEQFF.

The genes are TRBV10-3 and TRBJ1-1, with 10 bases lining up with TRBD1. The CDR3 has 13 amino acids. Germline CDR1 ENHRY, CDR2 SYGVKD. Trimming took 8 bases from V and 6 from J; bases not matched to a gene: 6. CDR3 nucleotides: TGTGCCATCCGGGGGACAGGGGAGTCTGAAGCTTTCTTT. This translates into CAIRGTGESEAFF.

The rearrangement links TRBV20-1 to TRBJ1-1; 8 nucleotides align to TRBD1. V trimming: 6 bases; J trimming: 3 bases; junction bases outside the gene matches: 9. The germline V gene encodes CDR1 DFQATT and CDR2 SNEGSKA (reference sequence). The CDR3 has 14 amino acids. CDR3 protein: CSAPGQGLYTEAFF. CDR3 in DNA: TGCAGTGCGCCCGGACAGGGCTTGTACACTGAAGCTTTCTTT.

About this clonotype: A read error may produce the germline difference seen at one junction end. V usage is TRBV5-1 and J usage is TRBJ2-1; 8 bases are a match to TRBD2. In germline, CDR1 is SGHRS, CDR2 YFSETQ. This CDR3 is 14 amino acids long. CDR3: CACSGSNSYNEQFF. CDR3 coding DNA: TGCGCCTGCAGCGGGAGTAACTCCTACAATGAGCAGTTCTTC.

The chain recombines TRBV7-2 with TRBJ2-4, with 7 bases identical to TRBD2. The J segment lost 2 bases and the V segment lost 5 bases, leaving 6 bases of the junction unmatched. Germline lookup yields CDR1 SGHTA and CDR2 FQGNSA. The CDR3 has 15 amino acids. The CDR3 sequence is CASSKRDRSKNIQYF. The CDR3 coding sequence is TGTGCCAGCAGCAAGCGGGATAGGTCCAAAAACATTCAGTACTTC.

The rearrangement joins TRBV20-1 to TRBJ2-1; possible D gene TRBD1, 6 bases. The germline CDR1 and CDR2 sequences are DFQATT and SNEGSKA (reference sequence). Trimming cost V 6 bases and J 1 base, with 13 bases left between them. The CDR3 contains 14 residues. The CDR3 reads CSAPGGYSYNEQFF. The CDR3 DNA follows: TGCAGTGCCCCTGGGGGCTATTCCTACAATGAGCAGTTCTTC.

This clonotype was seen once. The chain couples TRBV28 to TRBJ1-1; perhaps TRBD1 as D (5 bases). This CDR3 region has 12 residues. V was clipped by 2 bases and J by 8 bases, with 9 bases between them. CDR1 is MDHEN and CDR2 is SYDVKM in the germline V gene. In nucleotides, the CDR3 is TGTGCCAGCAGTTTAGGGTGGGGGGAAGCTTTCTTT. This gives the protein CASSLGWGEAFF.

The table lists this clonotype with a few counts. The rearrangement joins TRBV2 to TRBJ2-5, with D uncertain. Germline assignment: CDR1 SNHLY and CDR2 FYNNEI. V lost 0 bases and J 1 base, leaving 9 bases between the germline ends. The CDR3 runs to 15 residues. CDR3 amino acids: CASSEAGLVQETQYF. The CDR3 DNA is TGTGCCAGCAGTGAAGCGGGTCTAGTCCAAGAGACCCAGTACTTC.

This chain joins TRBV20-1 and TRBJ1-5; the match to TRBD1 covers 7 bases. Germline V lookup: CDR1 DFQATT, CDR2 SNEGSKA (reference sequence). The CDR3 contains 13 residues. After removal of 6 bases from V and 6 bases from J, the junction contained 8 bases not matched to a gene. CDR3: CSAAVTGRQPQHF. The CDR3 DNA is TGCAGTGCCGCCGTGACAGGGCGTCAGCCCCAGCATTTT.

The chain joins TRBV6-1 to TRBJ2-2, with TRBD2 matching 9 bases. CDR3 length: 16 residues. Trimming removed 7 bases from V and 5 bases from J; junction bases left unmatched: 11. Germline CDR1 and CDR2: MNHNS and SASEGT. CDR3 nucleotides: TGTGCCAGCATTAGCCAGCGGGAGGTGAGGACCGGGGAGCTGTTTTTT. Its translation is CASISQREVRTGELFF.

This chain links TRBV2 with TRBJ2-7, with D tentatively TRBD2 (6 bases). Per the germline V gene, CDR1 is SNHLY and CDR2 is FYNNEI. V dropped 6 bases and J dropped 7 bases, with 22 bases sitting between them. The CDR3 has 15 amino acids. The CDR3 DNA is TGTGCCAGCAGGTCTGGCCGTCGGCCGACTAGTGAGCAGTACTTC. Its protein is CASRSGRRPTSEQYF. The whole variable domain, remainder taken from reference TRBV2 and TRBJ2-7, is EPEVTQTPSHQVTQMGQEVILRCVPISNHLYFYWYRQILGQKVEFLVSFYNNEISEKSEIFDDQFSVERPDGSNFTLKIRSTKLEDSAMYFCASRSGRRPTSEQYFGPGTRLTVT.

The CDR3 spells CASSRTSGGGSTGELFF. CDR3 bases: TGTGCCAGCAGCCGGACTAGCGGGGGTGGGTCCACCGGGGAGCTGTTTTTT. The chain combines TRBV7-3 with TRBJ2-2, with TRBD2 matching 13 bases. Germline V CDR1 and CDR2: SGHTA, FQGTGA. This CDR3 is built from 17 residues. The J segment lost 4 bases and the V segment lost 5 bases, leaving 7 bases of the junction unmatched.

This sequence joins TRBV24-1 and TRBJ2-1, with 7 bases fitting TRBD1. The CDR3 is 11 residues long. Looked up from germline, CDR1 is KGHDR and CDR2 is SFDVKD. With 7 bases clipped from V and 8 bases from J, the junction kept 1 base outside the gene matches. CDR3 bases: TGTGCCACCAGCGACAGGGATGAGCAGTTCTTC. Translating gives CATSDRDEQFF.

The table lists this clonotype with a few counts. V and J are TRBV27 and TRBJ1-6; tentatively, D is TRBD1 (5 bases). In germline, CDR1 is MNHEY, CDR2 SMNVEV (reference sequence). V was cut by 4 bases and J by 12 bases, with 13 bases left in between. The CDR3 has 13 amino acids. In DNA, the CDR3 is TGTGCCAGCAGTTGGGACGGCGGGGGACCCCTCCACTTT. Translating gives CASSWDGGGPLHF.

Details on this clonotype: One junction end does not reproduce the germline sequence, and a read error may be involved. This chain joins TRBV7-7 and TRBJ2-5, with 8 bases matching TRBD2. Germline CDR1 and CDR2: SSHAT and FNYEAQ (reference sequence). The CDR3 length is 16 residues. The CDR3 nucleotides are TGTGCTAGCAGCTTAGCGGGGAGGCTAGGAGAATCGACCCAGTACTTC. It translates to CASSLAGRLGESTQYF.

The V gene is TRBV6-2 or TRBV6-3, the J gene TRBJ2-3, with 10 bases lining up with TRBD2. V lost 0 bases to trimming and J lost 4 bases; unmatched junction nucleotides: 1. The CDR3 extends over 15 amino acids. CDR1 and CDR2 from the germline V gene are MNHEY and SVGEGT. This chain's CDR3 is CASSYSLAGADTQYF. CDR3 nucleotide sequence: TGTGCCAGCAGTTACTCGCTAGCGGGAGCAGATACGCAGTATTTT.

The rearrangement links TRBV25-1 to TRBJ2-7; the match to TRBD1 covers 9 bases. Unmatched junction bases numbered 4, after V lost 3 bases and J lost 1 base. This CDR3 comprises 15 residues. CDR1 and CDR2 from the germline V gene are MGHDK and SYGVNS. The CDR3 loop is CASSEKTGGSYEQYF. The CDR3 coding sequence is TGTGCCAGCAGTGAGAAGACAGGGGGATCCTACGAGCAGTACTTC.

The gene calls are TRBV24-1 and TRBJ2-1; 10 bases fit TRBD2. Germline CDR1 and CDR2: KGHDR and SFDVKD. V dropped 1 base and J dropped 9; count of bases not matched to a gene: 11. The CDR3 contains 17 residues. CDR3 bases: TGTGCCACCAGTGATTTTTCCCTAGCGGGAGCGAGGGGTGAGCAGTTCTTC. It is translated as CATSDFSLAGARGEQFF.

This chain joins TRBV15 and TRBJ2-6; 8 bases map to TRBD2. The CDR3 is made up of 19 amino acids. Germline V lookup: CDR1 LNHNV, CDR2 YYDKDF (reference sequence). The junction had 7 bases not matched to a gene; V was cut back by 0 bases and J by 0 bases. The CDR3 bases are TGTGCCACCAGCAGAGATAGGTTAGCGGGGTACTCTGGGGCCAACGTCCTGACTTTC. The encoded protein is CATSRDRLAGYSGANVLTF.

This chain connects TRBV28 to TRBJ2-7; 10 nucleotides match TRBD2. Germline V gives CDR1 MDHEN, CDR2 SYDVKM. The junction had 4 bases not matched to a gene; V was cut back by 4 bases and J by 4 bases. The length of the CDR3 is 14 residues. CDR3 nucleotides: TGTGCCAGCAGTTGGAGCGGGAGGGGGTACGAGCAGTACTTC. This gives the protein CASSWSGRGYEQYF.

The chain carries TRBV19 and TRBJ2-7, with D unclear. The CDR3 loop spans 12 amino acids. Trimming took off 4 bases at V and 6 bases at J, with 10 bases between the two ends. Per germline, CDR1 LNHDA and CDR2 SQIVND (reference sequence). The CDR3 spells CASSNSLSEQYF. CDR3 DNA sequence: TGTGCCAGTAGTAACTCCCTGAGCGAGCAGTACTTC.

V usage is TRBV20-1 and J usage is TRBJ2-7; D perhaps matches TRBD2 (5 bases). The CDR3 has 12 residues. V was shortened by 0 bases and J by 3 bases, with 6 bases between the two germline ends. CDR1 and CDR2 from the germline V gene are DFQATT and SNEGSKA (reference sequence). The CDR3 here is CSARDGGYEQYF. DNA for the CDR3: TGCAGTGCTAGAGATGGAGGCTACGAGCAGTACTTC.

This clonotype was picked up a small number of times. The chain couples TRBV20-1 to TRBJ1-2; D remains ambiguous. The CDR3 covers 11 residues. The V gene's germline CDR1 is DFQATT and CDR2 SNEGSKA (reference sequence). Trimming pared 3 bases from V and 1 base from J, leaving 3 bases between. Here the CDR3 reads CSARINYGYTF. The CDR3 bases are TGCAGTGCTAGGATTAACTATGGCTACACCTTC.

The genes are TRBV14 and TRBJ2-1, with 8 positions matching TRBD1. The CDR3 length is 13 residues. Germline values: CDR1 SGHDN, CDR2 FVKESK. The ends lost 6 bases at V and 10 bases at J; junction bases unmatched: 8. CDR3 DNA sequence: TGTGCCAGCAGACCATCAGGGGGCAGGGAGCAGTTCTTC. Its protein is CASRPSGGREQFF. Variable domain in full (rest from reference TRBV14 and TRBJ2-1): EAGVTQFPSHSVIEKGQTVTLRCDPISGHDNLYWYRRVMGKEIKFLLHFVKESKQDESGMPNNRFLAERTGGTYSTLKVQPAELEDSGVYFCASRPSGGREQFFGPGTRLTVL.

This clonotype was observed a few times. The chain combines TRBV19 with TRBJ1-1; 7 positions agree with TRBD1. The germline CDR1 and CDR2 sequences are LNHDA and SQIVND (reference sequence). The CDR3 loop spans 14 amino acids. Trimming removed 7 bases from V and 3 bases from J; junction bases left unmatched: 8. The CDR3: CASTYRGMDTEAFF. The CDR3 coding sequence is TGTGCCAGTACGTACAGGGGAATGGACACTGAAGCTTTCTTT.